These 29 T cell receptor beta chains were all obtained from the same sample, sequenced in a study of cytomegalovirus exposure and HLA in healthy donors. Use of 60 Vbeta and 13 Jbeta primers characterized the PCR. Some clones are missing from TCRdb's copy, which holds only in-frame ones; the method was immunoSEQ multiplex PCR. Of about 140,000 clones detected, just under 85% appear once; the ten largest clones hold approximately 1.3%. The specimen was PBMCs. The receptors were gathered from a man between 25 and 39 years old in good health and CMV-seropositive.

The rearrangement joins TRBV2 to TRBJ2-5, with 8 bases matching TRBD2. The end of the DNA fits TRBJ2-7 better, so the J call may be wrong. Germline V gene lookup returns CDR1 SNHLY and CDR2 FYNNEI. This CDR3 contains 14 residues. This chain's CDR3 is CASSPGTSGDEQYF. DNA for the CDR3: TGTGCCAGCAGTCCCGGGACTAGTGGCGACGAGCAGTACTTC.

The sample holds a few counts of this clone. CDR3: CASSRRGVAKNIQYF. The CDR3 DNA follows: TGTGCCAGCAGCCGCAGGGGGGTAGCCAAAAACATTCAGTACTTC. This sequence joins TRBV28 and TRBJ2-4; D is perhaps TRBD1 (7 bases). The V end lost 6 bases, the J end lost 0 bases, and 12 bases lay between the germline ends. The germline CDR1 and CDR2 sequences are MDHEN and SYDVKM. CDR3 length: 15 residues.

This rearrangement joins TRBV7-6 to TRBJ2-1, with 7 bases fitting TRBD1. V lost 5 bases to trimming and J lost 4 bases; unmatched junction nucleotides: 8. Germline loops: CDR1 SGHVS, CDR2 FNYEAQ. The CDR3 has 15 amino acids. The CDR3 here is CASSLRDSSYNEQFF. CDR3 DNA: TGTGCCAGCAGCCTCCGGGACAGCTCTTACAATGAGCAGTTCTTC.

The chain employs TRBV27 and TRBJ2-1, with TRBD2 identical over 13 bases. The CDR3 extends over 15 amino acids. V shed 6 bases, J shed 6 bases, and the junction held 5 bases outside the gene matches. Germline CDR1 reads MNHEY; CDR2 reads SMNVEV (reference sequence). CDR3 residues: CASSPRTSGSNEQFF. The DNA of the CDR3 is TGTGCCAGCAGCCCCAGGACTAGCGGGAGCAATGAGCAGTTCTTC.

The chain joins TRBV7-2 to TRBJ2-3; possible D gene TRBD1, 6 bases. V shed 8 bases and J shed 0 bases, with 9 bases lying between them. CDR3 length equals 13 residues. In germline, CDR1 is SGHTA, CDR2 FQGNSA. The chain's CDR3 is CASGGGSTDTQYF. The CDR3 coding sequence is TGTGCCAGCGGGGGCGGGAGCACAGATACGCAGTATTTT.

The chain recombines TRBV6-1 with TRBJ1-2, with TRBD1 matching 7 bases. This CDR3 is 13 amino acids long. Germline CDR1 reads MNHNS; CDR2 reads SASEGT. The V segment lost 7 bases and the J segment 4 bases; nucleotides outside the gene matches: 6. The CDR3 protein is CASTTGAAYGYTF. The CDR3 nucleotides read TGTGCCAGCACCACAGGGGCGGCCTATGGCTACACCTTC.

The table lists this clone with a count of one. This chain joins TRBV18 and TRBJ1-4; 9 bases are shared with TRBD1. The CDR3 runs to 15 residues. The V and J ends lost 2 bases and 7 bases, in that order; junction bases with no gene match: 5. CDR1 is KGHSH and CDR2 is LQKENI in the germline V gene. CDR3 sequence reads: CASSPSGTGPEKLFF. Here the CDR3 DNA reads TGTGCCAGCTCACCATCCGGGACAGGGCCTGAAAAACTGTTTTTT.

Written as DNA, the CDR3 is TGTGCCAGCAGCGACGGGACATTACCGCAGTATTTT. Its protein product is CASSDGTLPQYF. The rearrangement joins TRBV6-1 to TRBJ2-3; possible D gene TRBD1, 6 bases. In germline, CDR1 is MNHNS, CDR2 SASEGT. With 6 bases removed from V and 10 bases from J, the gap between germline ends came to 14 bases. This CDR3 spans 12 amino acids.

The rearrangement uses TRBV28 and TRBJ1-2, with D possibly matching TRBD1 (5 bases). CDR1 and CDR2 (germline): MDHEN, SYDVKM. The CDR3 consists of 14 residues. V was cut by 7 bases and J by 4 bases, with 16 bases left in between. The CDR3 reads CASTFTTGVYGYTF. The CDR3 nucleotides read TGTGCCAGCACCTTCACTACGGGGGTCTATGGCTACACCTTC.

This clone was picked up a small number of times. The V call is TRBV19, the J call TRBJ1-1; tentatively, D is TRBD1 (6 bases). Germline V CDR1 and CDR2: LNHDA, SQIVND (reference sequence). The CDR3 contains 16 residues. V was cut by 1 base and J by 1 base, with 13 bases left in between. The DNA of the CDR3 is TGTGCCAGTAGTATAGGTACGGGGGGACAGAACACTGAAGCTTTCTTT. It yields the protein CASSIGTGGQNTEAFF.

V gene TRBV5-1 combines with J gene TRBJ2-3; 12 nucleotides line up with TRBD2. This CDR3 has 16 residues. The V segment lost 4 bases and the J segment 1 base; nucleotides outside the gene matches: 4. CDR1 is SGHRS, CDR2 YFSETQ, per germline. CDR3 protein: CASSPGLAGRTDTQYF. The CDR3 DNA follows: TGCGCCAGCAGCCCGGGACTAGCGGGTCGCACAGATACGCAGTATTTT.

The chain combines TRBV28 with TRBJ1-2; perhaps TRBD1 as D (6 bases). The germline gives CDR1 MDHEN, CDR2 SYDVKM. The CDR3 contains 11 residues. With 5 bases removed from V and 10 bases from J, the gap between germline ends came to 11 bases. CDR3 region: CASSNRVSYTF. The CDR3 bases are TGTGCCAGCAGTAACAGGGTATCCTACACCTTC.

The genes are TRBV19 and TRBJ1-3; D is possibly TRBD1 (5 bases). CDR1 LNHDA and CDR2 SQIVND come from the germline V gene (reference sequence). Trimming stripped 3 bases from V and 0 bases from J, with 9 bases between. The CDR3 sequence is 15 residues long. The CDR3 region has the DNA TGTGCCAGTAGTATGGGACTGACCTCTGGAAACACCATATATTTT. Translated, it gives CASSMGLTSGNTIYF.

J is TRBJ2-5 and V is TRBV9, with a tentative D call TRBD1 (6 bases). The closer fit of TRBJ2-7 to the DNA end suggests the J call may be wrong. Germline V CDR1 and CDR2: SGDLS, YYNGEE. The CDR3 covers 13 residues. This CDR3 is CASSPGASYEQYF. CDR3 coding DNA: TGTGCCAGCAGCCCAGGGGCCTCCTACGAGCAGTACTTC.

The sample holds one count of this clone. V gene TRBV4-1 combines with J gene TRBJ2-7, with TRBD1 matching over 8 bases. Germline assignment: CDR1 MGHRA and CDR2 YSYEKL. This CDR3 region has 14 residues. V lost 5 bases, J lost 3 bases, and 6 bases stayed unmatched. CDR3 sequence: CASSWGQADYEQYF. The CDR3 bases are TGCGCCAGCAGCTGGGGACAGGCAGACTACGAGCAGTACTTC.

V is TRBV6-1 and J is TRBJ2-7; D gene ambiguous. The CDR3 length is 14 residues. Per the germline V gene, CDR1 is MNHNS and CDR2 is SASEGT. The germline V and J ends were trimmed by 2 bases and 0 bases, with 8 bases remaining between them. Written as DNA, the CDR3 is TGTGCCAGCAGTGAATCTGGCAACTCCTACGAGCAGTACTTC. Translated: CASSESGNSYEQYF.

J is TRBJ1-2 and V is TRBV6-4; 9 nucleotides agree with TRBD1. CDR3 size: 13 residues. V trimming: 6 bases; J trimming: 7 bases; junction bases outside the gene matches: 6. The V gene's germline CDR1 is MRHNA and CDR2 SNTAGT. The CDR3 spells CASSPTGGFGYTF. CDR3 sequence (DNA): TGTGCCAGCAGCCCAACAGGGGGCTTTGGCTACACCTTC.

The CDR3 spells CATGFRSADTQYF. CDR3 bases: TGTGCCACCGGGTTCCGTTCCGCAGATACGCAGTATTTT. The chain links TRBV19 to TRBJ2-3; no reliable D call. Trimming pared 10 bases from V and 4 bases from J, leaving 15 bases between. From germline, CDR1 is LNHDA and CDR2 SQIVND (reference sequence). This CDR3 comprises 13 residues.

The V call is TRBV28, the J call TRBJ1-4; no clear D. CDR1 and CDR2 from the germline V gene are MDHEN and SYDVKM. V shed 4 bases and J shed 0 bases, with 9 bases lying between them. CDR3 length: 15 amino acids. CDR3 coding DNA: TGTGCCAGCAGTTCCCCTGTTGCAACTAATGAAAAACTGTTTTTT. The encoded protein is CASSSPVATNEKLFF. Using reference TRBV28 and TRBJ1-4 for the parts outside the CDR3, the full variable domain is DVKVTQSSRYLVKRTGEKVFLECVQDMDHENMFWYRQDPGLGLRLIYFSYDVKMKEKGDIPEGYSVSREKKERFSLILESASTNQTSMYLCASSSPVATNEKLFFGSGTQLSVL.

J is TRBJ2-3 and V is TRBV6-9, with D uncertain. The CDR3 runs 12 residues. V lost 8 bases and J 6 bases, leaving 12 bases between the germline ends. The germline V gene encodes CDR1 MNHGY and CDR2 SVAAGI. CDR3 residues: CASRSARDTQYF. For the CDR3, the DNA is TGTGCCAGCCGTTCTGCTAGGGATACGCAGTATTTT.

The V gene is TRBV9, the J gene TRBJ2-1; 9 nucleotides align to TRBD2. The J segment lost 7 bases and the V segment lost 3 bases, leaving 2 bases of the junction unmatched. The CDR3 contains 13 residues. Per germline, CDR1 SGDLS and CDR2 YYNGEE. CDR3 residues: CASSALAGNEQFF. The CDR3 DNA reads as TGTGCCAGCAGCGCGCTAGCGGGGAATGAGCAGTTCTTC.

J is TRBJ2-5 and V is TRBV7-9, with D perhaps TRBD1 (5 bases). Germline V gene data show CDR1 as SEHNR and CDR2 as FQNEAQ (reference sequence). V gave up 5 bases and J gave up 1 base, with 11 bases separating them. This CDR3 has 14 residues. The CDR3 loop is CASSGRVAQETQYF. The CDR3 DNA is TGTGCCAGCAGCGGCAGGGTAGCCCAAGAGACCCAGTACTTC.

The chain is built from TRBV7-9 and TRBJ2-3; D might be TRBD2 (6 bases). The CDR3 length is 18 residues. V dropped 1 base and J dropped 0 bases, with 17 bases sitting between them. Germline V gives CDR1 SEHNR, CDR2 FQNEAQ (reference sequence). This CDR3 reads CASSLGGSGSPSTDTQYF. For the CDR3, the DNA is TGTGCCAGCAGCTTAGGTGGTAGCGGTTCACCTAGCACAGATACGCAGTATTTT.

The chain joins TRBV20-1 to TRBJ2-1; D remains unclear. This CDR3 has 11 residues. In germline, CDR1 is DFQATT, CDR2 SNEGSKA (reference sequence). The CDR3 nucleotides are TGCAGGGCTGGCCCCTACAATGAGCAGTTCTTC. Translating gives CRAGPYNEQFF.

This clone was counted only a few times. V is TRBV6-1 and J is TRBJ1-1; 7 bases map to TRBD1. Looked up from germline, CDR1 is MNHNS and CDR2 is SASEGT. With 4 bases clipped from V and 5 bases from J, the junction kept 10 bases outside the gene matches. This CDR3 region has 15 residues. In DNA, the CDR3 is TGTGCCAGCAGTGGGACAGGTGCAGGAGGAACTGAAGCTTTCTTT. This sequence encodes CASSGTGAGGTEAFF.

The chain employs TRBV7-8 and TRBJ2-5; 7 bases align to TRBD2. The CDR3 runs to 15 residues. Germline CDR1 is SGHVS and CDR2 is FQNEAQ. Trimming at V came to 5 bases and at J to 0 bases, leaving 6 bases not matched to a gene. The CDR3 here is CASSHGTTYQETQYF. Here the CDR3 DNA reads TGTGCCAGCAGCCATGGGACTACGTACCAAGAGACCCAGTACTTC.

The chain combines TRBV18 with TRBJ2-1, with 10 positions matching TRBD1. V gave up 1 base and J gave up 6 bases; unmatched junction bases: 9. The V gene's germline CDR1 is KGHSH and CDR2 LQKENI. CDR3 length: 17 residues. CDR3 sequence reads: CASSPQLGQGIGNEQFF. The DNA of the CDR3 is TGTGCCAGCTCACCACAACTGGGACAGGGGATCGGCAATGAGCAGTTCTTC.

This sequence joins TRBV7-2 and TRBJ2-7, with 8 bases matching TRBD2. Trimming at V came to 1 base and at J to 5 bases, leaving 10 bases not matched to a gene. The CDR3 runs to 16 residues. CDR1 and CDR2 (germline): SGHTA, FQGNSA. The CDR3 DNA follows: TGTGCCAGCAGCTTAGAGGCAACGGGAGGGTTCAACGAGCAGTACTTC. It translates to CASSLEATGGFNEQYF.

The chain carries TRBV30 and TRBJ1-1; D possibly corresponds to TRBD1 (6 bases). V lost 4 bases to trimming and J lost 3 bases, with 12 bases between them. Germline CDR1 and CDR2: GTSNPN and SVGIG (reference sequence). This CDR3 is built from 13 residues. The CDR3 region has the DNA TGTGCCTGGAACAGGGCCGAGGACACTGAAGCTTTCTTT. Translated, it gives CAWNRAEDTEAFF.